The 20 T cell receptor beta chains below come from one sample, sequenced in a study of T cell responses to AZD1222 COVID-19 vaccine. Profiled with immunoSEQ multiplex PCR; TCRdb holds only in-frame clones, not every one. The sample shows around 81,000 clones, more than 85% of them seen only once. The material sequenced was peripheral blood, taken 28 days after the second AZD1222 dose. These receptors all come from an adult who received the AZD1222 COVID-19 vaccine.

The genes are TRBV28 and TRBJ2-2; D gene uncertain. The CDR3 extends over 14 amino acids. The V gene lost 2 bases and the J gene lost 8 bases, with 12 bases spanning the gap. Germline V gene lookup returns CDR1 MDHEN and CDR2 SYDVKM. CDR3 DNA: TGTGCCAGCAGTTTAAGCTGGCGTGTTGGGGAGCTGTTTTTT. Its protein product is CASSLSWRVGELFF.

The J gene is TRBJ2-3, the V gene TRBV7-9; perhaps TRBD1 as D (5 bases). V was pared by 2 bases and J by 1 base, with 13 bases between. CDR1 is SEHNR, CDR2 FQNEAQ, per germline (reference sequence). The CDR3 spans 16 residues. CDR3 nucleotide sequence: TGTGCCAGCAGCTTAAGTAAACAGGCGGGCACAGATACGCAGTATTTT. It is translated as CASSLSKQAGTDTQYF.

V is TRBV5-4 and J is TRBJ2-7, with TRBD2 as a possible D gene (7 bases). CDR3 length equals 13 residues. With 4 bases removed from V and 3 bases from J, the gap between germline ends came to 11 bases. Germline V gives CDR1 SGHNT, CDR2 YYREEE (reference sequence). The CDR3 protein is CASSQRGGYEQYF. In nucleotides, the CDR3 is TGTGCCAGCAGCCAGAGGGGGGGCTACGAGCAGTACTTC.

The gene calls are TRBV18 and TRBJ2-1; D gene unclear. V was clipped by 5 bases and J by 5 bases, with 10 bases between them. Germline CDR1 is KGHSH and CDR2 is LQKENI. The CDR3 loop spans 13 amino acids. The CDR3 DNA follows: TGTGCCAGCTCATGGCTAGAGCACAATGAGCAGTTCTTC. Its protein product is CASSWLEHNEQFF.

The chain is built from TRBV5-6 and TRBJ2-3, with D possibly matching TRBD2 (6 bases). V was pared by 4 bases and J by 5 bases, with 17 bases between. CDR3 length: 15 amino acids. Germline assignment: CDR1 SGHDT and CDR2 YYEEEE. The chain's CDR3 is CASSLISGERDTQYF. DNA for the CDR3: TGTGCCAGCAGCCTTATATCGGGGGAAAGAGATACGCAGTATTTT.

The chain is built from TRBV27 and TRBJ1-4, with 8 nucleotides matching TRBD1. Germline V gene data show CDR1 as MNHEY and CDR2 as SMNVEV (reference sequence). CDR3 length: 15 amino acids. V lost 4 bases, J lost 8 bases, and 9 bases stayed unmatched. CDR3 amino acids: CASSSPDRAGEKLFF. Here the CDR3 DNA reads TGTGCCAGCAGTTCCCCGGACAGGGCGGGAGAAAAACTGTTTTTT.

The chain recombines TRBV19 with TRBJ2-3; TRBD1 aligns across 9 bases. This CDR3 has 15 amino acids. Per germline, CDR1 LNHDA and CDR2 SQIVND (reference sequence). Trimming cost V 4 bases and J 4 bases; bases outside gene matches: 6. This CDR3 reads CASSNRDRAPDTQYF. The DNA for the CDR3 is TGTGCCAGTAGTAACCGGGACAGGGCCCCAGATACGCAGTATTTT.

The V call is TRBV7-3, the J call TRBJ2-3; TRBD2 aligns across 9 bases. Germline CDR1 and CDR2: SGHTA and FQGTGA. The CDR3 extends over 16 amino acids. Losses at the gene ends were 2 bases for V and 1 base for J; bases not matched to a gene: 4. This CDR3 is CASSLLAGVGTDTQYF. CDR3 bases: TGTGCCAGCAGCTTATTAGCGGGAGTTGGCACAGATACGCAGTATTTT.

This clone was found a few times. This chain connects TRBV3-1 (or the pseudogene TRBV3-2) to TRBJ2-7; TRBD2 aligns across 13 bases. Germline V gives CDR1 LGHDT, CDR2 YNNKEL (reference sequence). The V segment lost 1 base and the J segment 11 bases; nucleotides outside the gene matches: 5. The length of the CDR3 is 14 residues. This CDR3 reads CASSQGGLAGNEYF. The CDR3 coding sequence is TGTGCCAGCAGCCAAGGGGGACTAGCGGGAAATGAGTACTTC.

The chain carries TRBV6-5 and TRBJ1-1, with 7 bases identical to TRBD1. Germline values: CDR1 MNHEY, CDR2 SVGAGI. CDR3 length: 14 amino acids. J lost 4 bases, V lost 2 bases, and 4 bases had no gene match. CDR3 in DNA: TGTGCCAGCAGTTACCGGCAGGGGGTCACTGAAGCTTTCTTT. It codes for CASSYRQGVTEAFF.

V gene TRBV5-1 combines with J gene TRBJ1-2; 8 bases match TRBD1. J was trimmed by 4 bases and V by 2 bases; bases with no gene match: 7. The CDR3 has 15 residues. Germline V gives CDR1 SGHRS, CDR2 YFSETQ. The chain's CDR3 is CASSLEGQGLYGYTF. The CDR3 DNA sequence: TGCGCCAGCAGCTTAGAAGGACAGGGTCTCTATGGCTACACCTTC.

The CDR3 here is CASSRDRGGYTF. CDR3 sequence (DNA): TGTGCCAGCAGTAGGGACAGGGGAGGCTACACCTTC. The gene calls are TRBV28 and TRBJ1-2; 10 positions agree with TRBD1. This CDR3 is 12 amino acids long. J gave up 8 bases and V 5 bases, and 2 bases lay outside the gene matches. Germline values: CDR1 MDHEN, CDR2 SYDVKM.

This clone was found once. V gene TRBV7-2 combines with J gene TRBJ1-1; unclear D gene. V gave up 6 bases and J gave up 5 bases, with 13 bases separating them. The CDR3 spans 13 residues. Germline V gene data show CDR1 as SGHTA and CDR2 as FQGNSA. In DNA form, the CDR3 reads TGTGCCAGCAGAACTCAGGTATTGACTGAAGCTTTCTTT. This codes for CASRTQVLTEAFF.

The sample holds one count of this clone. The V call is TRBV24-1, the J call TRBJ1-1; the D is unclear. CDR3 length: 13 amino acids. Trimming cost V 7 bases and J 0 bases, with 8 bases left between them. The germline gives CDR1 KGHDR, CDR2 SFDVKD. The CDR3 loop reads CATRAGMNTEAFF. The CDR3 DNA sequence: TGTGCCACCAGGGCAGGAATGAACACTGAAGCTTTCTTT.

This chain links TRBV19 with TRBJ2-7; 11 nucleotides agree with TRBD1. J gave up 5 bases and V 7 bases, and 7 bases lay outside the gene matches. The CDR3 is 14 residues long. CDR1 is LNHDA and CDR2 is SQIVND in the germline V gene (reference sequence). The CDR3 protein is CASNTRTGGHEQYF. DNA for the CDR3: TGTGCCAGTAACACCCGGACAGGGGGCCACGAGCAGTACTTC.

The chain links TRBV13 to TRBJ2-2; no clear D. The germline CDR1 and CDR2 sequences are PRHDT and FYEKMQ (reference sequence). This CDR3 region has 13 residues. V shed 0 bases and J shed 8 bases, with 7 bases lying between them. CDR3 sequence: CASSLGSLGELFF. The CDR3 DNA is TGTGCCAGCAGCTTAGGATCTTTAGGGGAGCTGTTTTTT.

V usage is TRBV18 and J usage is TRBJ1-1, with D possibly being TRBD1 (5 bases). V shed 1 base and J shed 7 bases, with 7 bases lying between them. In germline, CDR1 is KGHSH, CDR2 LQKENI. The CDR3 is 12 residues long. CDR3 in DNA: TGTGCCAGCTCACCACAGGGGATTGAAGCTTTCTTT. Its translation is CASSPQGIEAFF.

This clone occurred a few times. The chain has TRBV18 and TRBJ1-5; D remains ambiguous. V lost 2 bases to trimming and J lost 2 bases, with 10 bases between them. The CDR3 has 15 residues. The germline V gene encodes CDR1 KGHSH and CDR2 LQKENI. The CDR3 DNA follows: TGTGCCAGCTCACCATCTGCGGTTGGCAATCAGCCCCAGCATTTT. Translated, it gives CASSPSAVGNQPQHF.

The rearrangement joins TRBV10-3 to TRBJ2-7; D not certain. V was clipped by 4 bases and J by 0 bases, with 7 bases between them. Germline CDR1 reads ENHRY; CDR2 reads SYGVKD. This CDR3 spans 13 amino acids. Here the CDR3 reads CAISGPSSYEQYF. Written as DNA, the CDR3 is TGTGCCATCAGTGGCCCTTCCTCCTACGAGCAGTACTTC.

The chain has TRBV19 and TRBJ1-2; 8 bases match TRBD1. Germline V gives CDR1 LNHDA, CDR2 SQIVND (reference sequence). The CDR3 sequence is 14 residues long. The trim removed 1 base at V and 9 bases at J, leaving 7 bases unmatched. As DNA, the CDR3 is TGTGCCAGTAGTATAGCTGGACAGGGCATGAGCTACACCTTC. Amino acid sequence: CASSIAGQGMSYTF. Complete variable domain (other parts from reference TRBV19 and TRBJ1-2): DGGITQSPKYLFRKEGQNVTLSCEQNLNHDAMYWYRQDPGQGLRLIYYSQIVNDFQKGDIAEGYSVSREKKESFPLTVTSAQKNPTAFYLCASSIAGQGMSYTFGSGTRLTVV.